These T cell receptor beta chains were read from a single sample in a study of shared clonotypes between healthy human individuals. TCRdb keeps only in-frame clones here, not all; method: immunoSEQ multiplex PCR. The repertoire consists of approximately 470,000 clones, with roughly 80% occurring once and the leading ten covering approximately 11%. The sequenced sample consisted of PBMCs. The receptors shown here come from a woman aged 40 to 50 in good health. Some clones in this sample may be carry-over from other donors' samples. CDR3s include the opening cysteine and the closing phenylalanine or tryptophan. The D gene is left open where the match is weak. Rows give clone size only sometimes, using once, few, many, or a class for an expanded clone.

cdr3_aa cdr3_nt v_call d_call clone_size j_call
CASSLSTSGSYNEQFF TGTGCCAGCAGCCTCTCGACTAGCGGGAGCTACAATGAGCAGTTCTTC TRBV4-1 TRBD2 many TRBJ2-1
CASSLINYEQYF TGTGCCAGCAGCCTCATCAACTACGAGCAGTACTTC TRBV7-9 . . TRBJ2-7
CASSLAREKETQYF TGCGCCAGCAGCTTGGCGCGGGAGAAAGAGACCCAGTACTTC TRBV5-1 TRBD2 . TRBJ2-5
CASKGLAGVDTQYF TGTGCCAGCAAAGGACTAGCGGGAGTAGATACGCAGTATTTT TRBV6-1 TRBD2 . TRBJ2-3
CASSLGDPRGGYGYTF TGTGCCAGCAGCTTAGGGGATCCCCGCGGGGGCTATGGCTACACCTTC TRBV7-2 . . TRBJ1-2
CAGRDTGLETQYF TGTGCTGGGAGGGATACAGGACTTGAGACCCAGTACTTC TRBV30 TRBD2 . TRBJ2-5
CASIQTTYNEQFF TGTGCCAGCATACAGACAACCTACAATGAGCAGTTCTTC TRBV27 . . TRBJ2-1
CASSPRLAGVGGTDTQYF TGTGCCAGCTCACCAAGACTAGCGGGAGTCGGAGGCACAGATACGCAGTATTTT TRBV18 TRBD2 . TRBJ2-3
CAWSLGNHNEQFF TGTGCCTGGTCACTCGGTAACCACAATGAGCAGTTCTTC TRBV30 . few TRBJ2-1
CAWSPLTVSSYNEQFF TGTGCCTGGAGTCCCCTGACGGTTAGCTCCTACAATGAGCAGTTCTTC TRBV30 . . TRBJ2-1
CASSLRGGVNQPQHF TGTGCCAGCAGTTTACGGGGCGGCGTCAATCAGCCCCAGCATTTT TRBV27 . once TRBJ1-5
CASSLAGQINTEAFF TGTGCCAGCAGCTTGGCCGGACAGATAAACACTGAAGCTTTCTTT TRBV5-8 . . TRBJ1-1
CASSLRLAGGADTQYF TGTGCCAGCAGCCTTAGACTAGCGGGAGGGGCAGATACGCAGTATTTT TRBV6-6 TRBD2 . TRBJ2-3
CASSLEAGAQETQYF TGTGCCAGCAGCTTAGAGGCAGGGGCACAAGAGACCCAGTACTTC TRBV7-9 . . TRBJ2-5
CASSPRGGDEQFF TGTGCCAGCAGTCCTAGAGGGGGCGATGAGCAGTTCTTC TRBV27 TRBD1 . TRBJ2-1
CAIDQTGTDTQYF TGTGCCATCGACCAGACGGGCACAGATACGCAGTATTTT TRBV10-3 . . TRBJ2-3
CASSEGLAGAPSGEQYF TGTGCCAGCAGTGAGGGACTAGCGGGAGCCCCCTCCGGAGAGCAGTACTTC TRBV6-1 TRBD2 . TRBJ2-7
CASSPGLSETQYF TGTGCCAGCTCACCGGGACTATCGGAGACCCAGTACTTC TRBV18 TRBD2 once TRBJ2-5
CASNKRGYSYEQYF TGTGCCAGCAATAAGAGGGGGTACTCCTACGAGCAGTACTTC TRBV2 . . TRBJ2-7
CSVAPSRNQPQHF TGCAGCGTTGCCCCATCCCGCAATCAGCCCCAGCATTTT TRBV29-1 . few TRBJ1-5
CASSSSGRTRYEQYF TGTGCCAGCAGTAGTAGCGGGAGGACTAGATACGAGCAGTACTTC TRBV7-9 TRBD2 once TRBJ2-7
CASSLAVLGHPINYEQYF TGTGCTAGCAGCTTAGCGGTCTTGGGCCACCCCATCAACTACGAGCAGTACTTC TRBV7-7 . . TRBJ2-7
CAIGLAGNNEQFF TGTGCCATCGGACTAGCGGGAAACAATGAGCAGTTCTTC TRBV10-3 TRBD2 . TRBJ2-1
CASSLSSDEQYF TGTGCCAGCAGCTTATCTAGCGACGAGCAGTACTTC TRBV7-9 . . TRBJ2-7
CASSLGTEGEKLFF TGCGCCAGCAGCTTGGGGACCGAGGGTGAAAAACTGTTTTTT TRBV5-1 . . TRBJ1-4
CASSPSGTGGYGYTF TGTGCCAGCTCACCAAGCGGGACAGGGGGTTATGGCTACACCTTC TRBV18 TRBD1 . TRBJ1-2
CASSFLAGQETQYF TGTGCCAGCAGTTTTCTGGCAGGCCAAGAGACCCAGTACTTC TRBV28 . . TRBJ2-5
CASSGLQAGGQETQYF TGTGCCAGCAGCGGACTCCAAGCAGGTGGGCAAGAGACCCAGTACTTC TRBV4-2 . once TRBJ2-5
CASLRLAGYNEQFF TGCGCCAGCTTAAGACTAGCGGGCTACAATGAGCAGTTCTTC TRBV10-2 TRBD2 . TRBJ2-1
CAGGTVYNEQFF TGTGCCGGGGGGACCGTCTACAATGAGCAGTTCTTC TRBV2 . . TRBJ2-1
CASSLSGVGRPYNEQFF TGCGCCAGCAGCTTGTCAGGGGTCGGGAGACCCTACAATGAGCAGTTCTTC TRBV5-1 . . TRBJ2-1
CASSLTSITDTQYF TGTGCCAGCAGCTTGACTAGCATCACAGATACGCAGTATTTT TRBV7-9 TRBD2 . TRBJ2-3
CASSLKLGAVSEQFF TGTGCCAGCAGCTTAAAGCTGGGGGCTGTCAGCGAGCAGTTCTTC TRBV7-3 . few TRBJ2-1
CASTLGGYSNQPQHF TGTGCCAGTACTCTCGGAGGTTATAGCAATCAGCCCCAGCATTTT TRBV19 . few TRBJ1-5
CAWSRGTGGIYGYTF TGTGCCTGGAGCCGAGGGACAGGGGGGATCTATGGCTACACCTTC TRBV30 TRBD1 . TRBJ1-2
CASSSRSRNGRKWQYF TGTGCCAGCAGCTCTCGCTCTCGGAACGGGAGAAAATGGCAGTACTTC TRBV7-8 . . TRBJ2-7
CASRDSYEQYF TGTGCCAGCAGGGACAGTTACGAGCAGTACTTC TRBV6-5 . . TRBJ2-7
CASSQIYGTASGNTIYF TGTGCCAGCAGCCAGATATACGGGACAGCCTCTGGAAACACCATATATTTT TRBV14 TRBD1 . TRBJ1-3
CASSIEGGRYEQYF TGTGCCAGTAGTATAGAGGGGGGCAGATACGAGCAGTACTTC TRBV19 . . TRBJ2-7
CASSSQGAPNYGYTF TGTGCCAGCAGCTCACAGGGGGCCCCTAACTATGGCTACACCTTC TRBV7-2 TRBD1 . TRBJ1-2
CAIKDGFYGPQHF TGTGCCATCAAGGACGGATTCTATGGGCCCCAGCATTTT TRBV6-6 . . TRBJ1-5
CASSPGQGGRRNTEAFF TGTGCCAGCAGTCCTGGACAGGGCGGAAGGCGGAACACTGAAGCTTTCTTT TRBV28 TRBD1 . TRBJ1-1
CASSSIQGPSSYEQYF TGTGCCAGCAGTTCGATACAGGGGCCATCCTCCTACGAGCAGTACTTC TRBV27 TRBD1 . TRBJ2-7
CASSPSGGTLEAFF TGTGCCAGCAGTCCCTCAGGAGGGACACTCGAAGCTTTCTTT TRBV6-5 . . TRBJ1-1
CASSLGSRGQHYGYTF TGTGCCAGCAGCTTGGGATCGAGAGGACAGCACTATGGCTACACCTTC TRBV5-6 . . TRBJ1-2
CSVEAGGWAEAFF TGCAGCGTTGAAGCAGGGGGGTGGGCTGAAGCTTTCTTT TRBV29-1 TRBD1 . TRBJ1-1
CASSLDRRPTNEKLFF TGTGCCAGCAGCTTAGACAGGCGCCCAACTAATGAAAAACTGTTTTTT TRBV7-8 . . TRBJ1-4
CASSLVREAHLQETQYF TGCGCCAGCAGCTTGGTTCGGGAGGCCCACTTACAAGAGACCCAGTACTTC TRBV5-1 TRBD2 . TRBJ2-5
CASSSRAGARYEQYF TGTGCCAGCAGCTCCCGAGCGGGAGCGAGGTACGAGCAGTACTTC TRBV5-4 TRBD2 . TRBJ2-7
CASSLGDRLNTEAFF TGTGCCAGCAGCTTGGGGGACAGGTTGAACACTGAAGCTTTCTTT TRBV5-4 TRBD1 . TRBJ1-1
CAWSVLAGGQTQYF TGTGCCTGGAGTGTACTAGCGGGAGGCCAGACCCAGTACTTC TRBV30 TRBD2 . TRBJ2-5
CASSTGPEAFF TGTGCCAGTAGTACGGGACCTGAGGCTTTCTTT TRBV19 . . TRBJ1-1
CASSPSFGTTNTGELFF TGTGCCAGCTCACCATCCTTCGGGACCACGAACACCGGGGAGCTGTTTTTT TRBV18 . . TRBJ2-2